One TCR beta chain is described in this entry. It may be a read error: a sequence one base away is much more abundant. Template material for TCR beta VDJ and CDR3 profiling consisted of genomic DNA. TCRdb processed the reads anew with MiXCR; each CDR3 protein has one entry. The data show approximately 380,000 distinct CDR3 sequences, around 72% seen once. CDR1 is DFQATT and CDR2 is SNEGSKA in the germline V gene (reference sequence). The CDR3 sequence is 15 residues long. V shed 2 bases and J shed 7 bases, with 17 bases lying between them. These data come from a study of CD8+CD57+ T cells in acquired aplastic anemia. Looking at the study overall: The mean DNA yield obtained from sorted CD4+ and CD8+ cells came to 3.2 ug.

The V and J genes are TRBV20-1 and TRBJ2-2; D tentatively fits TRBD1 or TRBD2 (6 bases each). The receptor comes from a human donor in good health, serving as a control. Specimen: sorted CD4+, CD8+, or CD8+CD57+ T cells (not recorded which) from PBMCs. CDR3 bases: TGCAGTGCTAGACAAATGGGGGGCCCTCACGGGGAGCTGTTTTTT. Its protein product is CSARQMGGPHGELFF.